One sample yielded the 7 T cell receptor beta chains listed below, sequenced in a study of T cells in Graves' hyperthyroidism and ophthalmopathy. Using RNA transcripts as the source, TCR beta CDR3 regions were amplified. First-round RT-PCR of the TCR CDR3 relied on the HTBI primer set. Using its own MiXCR run on the multiplex PCR reads, TCRdb lists one record per CDR3 protein. The sample gives more than 500,000 distinct CDR3 sequences, approximately 16% of which show up once; roughly 29% is in the top ten. The specimen sequenced was blood. The receptors here all came from a woman aged 30 to 39 with Graves' ophthalmopathy.

This clonotype was counted many times. This sequence joins TRBV20-1 and TRBJ2-5, with a tentative D call TRBD1 (5 bases). The CDR3 sequence is 14 residues long. V lost 0 bases to trimming and J lost 1 base, with 9 bases between them. From germline, CDR1 is DFQATT and CDR2 SNEGSKA (reference sequence). The CDR3 sequence is CSARDYRFQETQYF. CDR3 nucleotides: TGCAGTGCTAGAGACTACAGGTTCCAAGAGACCCAGTACTTC.

The V gene is TRBV7-2, the J gene TRBJ1-1; unclear D gene. Trimming stripped 5 bases from V and 4 bases from J, with 17 bases between. Germline values: CDR1 SGHTA, CDR2 FQGNSA. The CDR3 is made up of 15 amino acids. DNA for the CDR3: TGTGCCAGCAGCCTAGAGGGAGGCGGTCTCACTGAAGCTTTCTTT. It codes for CASSLEGGGLTEAFF.

This rearrangement joins TRBV9 to TRBJ1-5; no definite D call. The CDR3 runs 14 residues. V was cut by 1 base and J by 7 bases, with 12 bases left in between. The germline V gene has CDR1 SGDLS and CDR2 YYNGEE. The CDR3 DNA reads as TGTGCCAGCAGCGTAAAGGGCTCGGGACAGCCCCAGCATTTT. Translated, it gives CASSVKGSGQPQHF.

This clonotype was seen repeatedly, ten times or more. The V call is TRBV5-1, the J call TRBJ2-1; possible D gene TRBD2, 6 bases. Germline V lookup: CDR1 SGHRS, CDR2 YFSETQ. Trimming left V 5 bases short and J 3 bases short, with 15 bases between. This CDR3 contains 15 residues. In DNA form, the CDR3 reads TGCGCCAGCAGTATTAGCGGTTTTAACTACAATGAGCAGTTCTTC. Encoded protein: CASSISGFNYNEQFF.

The chain has TRBV11-1 and TRBJ2-1, with 10 bases fitting TRBD1. Germline CDR1 and CDR2: SGHAT and FQDESV (reference sequence). J lost 8 bases, V lost 1 base, and 5 bases had no gene match. The CDR3 consists of 15 residues. The CDR3 DNA is TGTGCCAGCAGCTTAGGGTGGACAGGGGGTGATGAGCAGTTCTTC. Translation: CASSLGWTGGDEQFF.

J is TRBJ2-7 and V is TRBV19, with D possibly TRBD2 on 5 matching bases. Trimming left V 4 bases short and J 4 bases short, with 14 bases between. The CDR3 length is 14 residues. CDR1 is LNHDA, CDR2 SQIVND, per germline (reference sequence). CDR3 in DNA: TGTGCCAGTAGTACCAACGGACTCACATACGAGCAGTACTTC. Translated: CASSTNGLTYEQYF.

This clonotype was recorded many times. CDR3 loop: CASRPTGQGDQHF. The CDR3 region has the DNA TGTGCCAGCAGACCTACTGGACAGGGTGACCAGCATTTT. This chain connects TRBV2 to TRBJ1-5, with 8 positions matching TRBD1. Germline V CDR1 and CDR2: SNHLY, FYNNEI. The CDR3 spans 13 residues. The V segment lost 6 bases and the J segment 12 bases; nucleotides outside the gene matches: 10.